This TCR beta chain is drawn from a study of cytomegalovirus exposure and HLA in healthy donors. Only in-frame clones appear in the TCRdb table, and some are missing; sequencing was by immunoSEQ multiplex PCR. The sample gives 150,000 to 200,000 clones, 85% of which show up once; approximately 15% is in the top ten. The germline gives CDR1 MNHNY, CDR2 SVGAGI (reference sequence). Deletions cut 1 base from V and 4 bases from J, with 4 bases between. The CDR3 runs 12 residues. This clone is a singleton in its sample. This receptor was taken from a man between 18 and 35 years old in good health and CMV-seropositive. Input material: PBMCs. V is TRBV6-6 and J is TRBJ2-5; D is unresolved. In DNA form, the CDR3 reads TGTGCCAGCAGTTACTTCCGAGAGACCCAGTACTTC. Residues: CASSYFRETQYF.